This TCR beta chain was recovered during a study of blood T cell repertoires in COVID-19. Original handling: Reference gene primer amplification in the assay estimated nucleated cell counts. Sequencing was performed with immunoSEQ multiplex PCR; in TCRdb, only in-frame clones are kept and a portion is missing. V and J calls and clone size are given by that table; D and trimming were obtained from the DNA. The repertoire holds about 200,000 clones, with around 92% as singletons. Germline CDR1 SGHRS, CDR2 YFSETQ. The CDR3 length is 14 residues. V was cut by 4 bases and J by 1 base, with 9 bases left in between.

Sequencing was carried out using peripheral blood. The TCR was taken from a man aged 25 to 45 with acute or convalescent COVID-19. V is TRBV5-1 and J is TRBJ2-1; tentative D call: TRBD1 (6 bases). The CDR3 DNA reads TGCGCCAGCAGCCATGGACAGTCCTACAATGAGCAGTTCTTC. It translates to CASSHGQSYNEQFF. The full variable domain, with the rest looked up from reference TRBV5-1 and TRBJ2-1, is KAGVTQTPRYLIKTRGQQVTLSCSPISGHRSVSWYQQTPGQGLQFLFEYFSETQRNKGNFPGRFSGRQFSNSRSEMNVSTLELGDSALYLCASSHGQSYNEQFFGPGTRLTVL.